The TCR beta chain described here comes from a study of PD-1 blockade in classical Hodgkin lymphoma. With no exception, relapse followed autologous stem cell transplantation in all patients, and brentuximab vedotin exposure varied. The CDR3 runs 15 residues. Trimming removed 4 bases from V and 2 bases from J, with 14 bases in between. CDR1 is MNHNS and CDR2 is SASEGT in the germline V gene. Generated by immunoSEQ multiplex PCR, the TCRdb table keeps only in-frame clones and is missing some. Of some 23,000 clones in the sample, about 80% were seen once. The TCR was taken from a human donor with classical Hodgkin lymphoma. The chain joins TRBV6-1 to TRBJ1-2; D may be TRBD1 (5 bases). This sample comprised peripheral blood mononuclear cells (PBMCs), obtained before the second cycle of nivolumab. CDR3 sequence: CASSVQGGANYGYTF. CDR3 bases: TGTGCCAGCAGTGTTCAGGGAGGTGCGAACTATGGCTACACCTTC.